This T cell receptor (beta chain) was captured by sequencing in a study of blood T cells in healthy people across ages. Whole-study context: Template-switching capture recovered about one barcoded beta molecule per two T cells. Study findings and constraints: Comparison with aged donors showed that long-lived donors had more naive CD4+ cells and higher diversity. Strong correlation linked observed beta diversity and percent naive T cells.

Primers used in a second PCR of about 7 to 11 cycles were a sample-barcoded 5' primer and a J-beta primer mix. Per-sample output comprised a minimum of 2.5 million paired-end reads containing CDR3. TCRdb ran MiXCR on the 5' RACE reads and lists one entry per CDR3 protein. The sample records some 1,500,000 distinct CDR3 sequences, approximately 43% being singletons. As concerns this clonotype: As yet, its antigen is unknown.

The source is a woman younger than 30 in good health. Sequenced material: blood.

Here the CDR3 reads CASRGGGSGYNEQFF. Written as DNA, the CDR3 is TGCGCCAGCAGGGGTGGCGGGAGTGGCTACAATGAGCAGTTCTTC. The gene calls are TRBV5-1 and TRBJ2-1; TRBD2 matches 7 bases. Germline CDR1 SGHRS, CDR2 YFSETQ. V lost 5 bases, J lost 3 bases, and 8 bases stayed unmatched. CDR3 size: 15 residues.